This is a list of T cell receptor beta chains from one sample in a study of molecular identifiers for immune sequencing clone quantification. TCRdb re-called the PCR reads through MiXCR, storing one row per CDR3 protein. The repertoire holds around 460,000 distinct CDR3 sequences, with about 20% as singletons. The sequencing sample was made of naive CD8+ T cells from blood, with Jurkat cell RNA spiked in. These receptors all come from a human donor in good health. Some libraries in this study had Jurkat cell RNA spiked in. CDR3s include the opening cysteine and the closing phenylalanine or tryptophan. The order of the fields is V gene, D gene, J gene, clone size, CDR3 DNA, CDR3 protein. D genes are given only for firm matches. Expanded clones get a size class; other rows say once, few or many, or leave the size out.

>TRBV7-9|-|TRBJ1-2|few
TGTGCCAGCGCGAGGGAGGATGGAGCTAACTATGGCTACACCTTC
CASAREDGANYGYTF
>TRBV12-3/TRBV12-4|-|TRBJ1-1|many
TGTGCCAGCAGTTATACAGGGCTCACTGAAGCTTTCTTT
CASSYTGLTEAFF
>TRBV12-3/TRBV12-4|TRBD2|TRBJ2-4|-
TGTGCCAGCAGTTCACTCAGGTTAGCGGGTGCCGGAATAGCCAAAAACATTCAGTACTTC
CASSSLRLAGAGIAKNIQYF
>TRBV7-9|-|TRBJ2-2|-
TGTGCCAGCAGTCAGAGAACTAGTCCCGGGGAGCTGTTTTTT
CASSQRTSPGELFF
>TRBV9|-|TRBJ2-3|many
TGTGCCAGCAGCGCCTCAGATACGCAGTATTTT
CASSASDTQYF
>TRBV7-2|TRBD2|TRBJ2-7|many
TGTGCCAGCAGCTATAGCGGGACTCTGCCGGAGCAGTACTTC
CASSYSGTLPEQYF
>TRBV4-3|TRBD1|TRBJ1-4|many
TGCGCCAGCAGCCGCCACGGACAGGCTGATGCAGAAAAACTGTTTTTT
CASSRHGQADAEKLFF
>TRBV13|TRBD2|TRBJ2-7|few
TGTGCCAGCAGCTTAGGGGTTGGCGGGGGGGCGTTCGAGCAGTACTTC
CASSLGVGGGAFEQYF
>TRBV29-1|-|TRBJ1-2|few
TGCAGCGCCGATCGGGGGGGTCCTGGCTACACCTTC
CSADRGGPGYTF
>TRBV6-2/TRBV6-3|-|TRBJ2-2|-
TGTGCCAGCACCATTCGCAAGGGTGAGGCGAACACCGGGGAGCTGTTTTTT
CASTIRKGEANTGELFF